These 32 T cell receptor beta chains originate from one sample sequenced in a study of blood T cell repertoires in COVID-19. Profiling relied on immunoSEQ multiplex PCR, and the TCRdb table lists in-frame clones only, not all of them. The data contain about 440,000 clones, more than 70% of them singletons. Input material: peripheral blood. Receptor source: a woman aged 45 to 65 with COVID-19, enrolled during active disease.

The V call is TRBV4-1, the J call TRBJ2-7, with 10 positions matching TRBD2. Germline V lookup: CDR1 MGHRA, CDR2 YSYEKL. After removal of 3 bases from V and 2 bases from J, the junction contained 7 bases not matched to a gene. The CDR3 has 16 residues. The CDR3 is CASSHVKRGGTYEQYF. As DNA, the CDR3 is TGCGCCAGCAGCCATGTTAAGCGGGGGGGAACCTACGAGCAGTACTTC.

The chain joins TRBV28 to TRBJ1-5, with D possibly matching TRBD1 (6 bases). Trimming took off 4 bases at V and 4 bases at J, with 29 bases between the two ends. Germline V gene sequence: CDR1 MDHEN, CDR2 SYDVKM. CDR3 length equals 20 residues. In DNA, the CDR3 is TGTGCCAGCAGTTCCTCCCCCGGCGGGGGGCAAATTGGGGGTAATCAGCCCCAGCATTTT. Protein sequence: CASSSSPGGGQIGGNQPQHF.

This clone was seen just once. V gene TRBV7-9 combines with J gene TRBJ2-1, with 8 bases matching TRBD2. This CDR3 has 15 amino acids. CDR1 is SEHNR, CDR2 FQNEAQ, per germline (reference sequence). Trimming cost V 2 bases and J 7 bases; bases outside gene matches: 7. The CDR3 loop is CASSLLRGVSNEQFF. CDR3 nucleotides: TGTGCCAGCAGCTTATTGCGGGGGGTCTCTAATGAGCAGTTCTTC.

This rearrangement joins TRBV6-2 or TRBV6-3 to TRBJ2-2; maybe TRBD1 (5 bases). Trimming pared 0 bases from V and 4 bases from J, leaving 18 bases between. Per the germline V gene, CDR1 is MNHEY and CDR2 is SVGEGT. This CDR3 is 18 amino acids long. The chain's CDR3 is CASSYSMRTLTVTGELFF. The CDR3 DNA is TGTGCCAGCAGTTACTCGATGCGGACCCTGACAGTCACCGGGGAGCTGTTTTTT.

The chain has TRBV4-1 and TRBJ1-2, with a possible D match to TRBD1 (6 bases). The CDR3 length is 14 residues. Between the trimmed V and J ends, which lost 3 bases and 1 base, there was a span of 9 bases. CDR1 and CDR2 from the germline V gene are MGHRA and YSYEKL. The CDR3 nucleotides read TGCGCCAGCAGCCAGGCAGGGGTTAACTATGGCTACACCTTC. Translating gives CASSQAGVNYGYTF.

CDR3 nucleotides: TGTGCTAGTGGGCCAGGGGCCGGTTATAATTCACCCCTCCACTTT. This codes for CASGPGAGYNSPLHF. The chain carries TRBV12-5 and TRBJ1-6; D perhaps matches TRBD1 (6 bases). Trimming cost V 6 bases and J 4 bases, with 13 bases left between them. This CDR3 contains 15 residues. Germline CDR1 is LGHNT and CDR2 is FRNRAP.

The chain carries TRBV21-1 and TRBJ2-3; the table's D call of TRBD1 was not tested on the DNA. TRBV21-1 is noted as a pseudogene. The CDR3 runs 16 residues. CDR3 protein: CASSTPGGRQADTQYF. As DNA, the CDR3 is TGTGCCAGCAGCACCCCAGGGGGAAGGCAAGCGGATACGCAGTATTTT.

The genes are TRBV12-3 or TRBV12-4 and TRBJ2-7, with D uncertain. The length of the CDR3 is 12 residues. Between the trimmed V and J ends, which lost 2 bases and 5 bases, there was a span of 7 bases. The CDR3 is CASSLSGNEQYF. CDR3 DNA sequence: TGTGCCAGCAGTTTATCAGGCAACGAGCAGTACTTC.

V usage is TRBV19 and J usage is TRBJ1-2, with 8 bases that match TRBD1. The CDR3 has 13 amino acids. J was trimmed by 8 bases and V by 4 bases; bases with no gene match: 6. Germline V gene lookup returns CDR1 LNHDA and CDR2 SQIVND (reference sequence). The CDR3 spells CASSRGQGGGYTF. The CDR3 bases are TGTGCCAGTAGTAGAGGACAGGGAGGAGGCTACACCTTC.

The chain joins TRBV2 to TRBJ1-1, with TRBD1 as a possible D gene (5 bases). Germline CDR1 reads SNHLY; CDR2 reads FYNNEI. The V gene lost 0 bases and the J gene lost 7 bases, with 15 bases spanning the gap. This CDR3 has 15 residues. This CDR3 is CASSEAIGQGLEAFF. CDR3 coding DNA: TGTGCCAGCAGTGAAGCTATTGGGCAGGGCCTTGAAGCTTTCTTT.

CDR3 sequence (DNA): TGTGCCTGGAGTCCTAGCCCGGGACAGGGTTCCTACGAGCAGTACTTC. Residues: CAWSPSPGQGSYEQYF. The J gene is TRBJ2-7, the V gene TRBV30; 9 bases are a match to TRBD1. The CDR3 loop spans 16 amino acids. Unmatched junction bases numbered 9, after V lost 2 bases and J lost 1 base. Germline CDR1 and CDR2: GTSNPN and SVGIG (reference sequence).

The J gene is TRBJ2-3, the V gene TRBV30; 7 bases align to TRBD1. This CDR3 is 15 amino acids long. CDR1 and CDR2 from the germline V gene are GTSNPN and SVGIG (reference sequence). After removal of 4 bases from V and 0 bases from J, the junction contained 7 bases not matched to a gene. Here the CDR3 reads CAWNPGTVSTDTQYF. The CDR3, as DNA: TGTGCCTGGAACCCGGGGACAGTTAGCACAGATACGCAGTATTTT.

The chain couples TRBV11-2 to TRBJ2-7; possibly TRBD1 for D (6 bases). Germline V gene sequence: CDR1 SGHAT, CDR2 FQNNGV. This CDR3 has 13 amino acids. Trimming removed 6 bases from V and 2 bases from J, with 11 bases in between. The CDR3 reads CASSSRDTYEQYF. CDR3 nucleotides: TGTGCCAGCAGTTCCCGGGACACCTACGAGCAGTACTTC.

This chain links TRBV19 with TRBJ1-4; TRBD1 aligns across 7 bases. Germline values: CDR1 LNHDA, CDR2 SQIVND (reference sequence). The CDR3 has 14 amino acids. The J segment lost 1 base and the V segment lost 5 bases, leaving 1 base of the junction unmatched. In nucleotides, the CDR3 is TGTGCCAGTAGTCCAGGGGGAACTAATGAAAAACTGTTTTTT. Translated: CASSPGGTNEKLFF.

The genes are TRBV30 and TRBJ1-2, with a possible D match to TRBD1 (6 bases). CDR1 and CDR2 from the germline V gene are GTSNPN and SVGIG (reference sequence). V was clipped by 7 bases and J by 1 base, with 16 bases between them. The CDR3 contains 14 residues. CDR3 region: CASRGKGDNYGYTF. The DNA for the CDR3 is TGTGCCTCCAGAGGGAAGGGGGATAACTATGGCTACACCTTC. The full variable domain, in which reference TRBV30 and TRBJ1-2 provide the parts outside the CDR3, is SQTIHQWPATLVQPVGSPLSLECTVEGTSNPNLYWYRQAAGRGLQLLFYSVGIGQISSEVPQNLSASRPQDRQFILSSKKLLLSDSGFYLCASRGKGDNYGYTFGSGTRLTVV.

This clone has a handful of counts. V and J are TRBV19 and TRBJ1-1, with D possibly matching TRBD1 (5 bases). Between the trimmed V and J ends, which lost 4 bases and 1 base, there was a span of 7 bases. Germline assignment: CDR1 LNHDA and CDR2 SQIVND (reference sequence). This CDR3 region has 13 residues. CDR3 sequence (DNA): TGTGCCAGTAGTACCCAGGGGAACACTGAAGCTTTCTTT. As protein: CASSTQGNTEAFF.

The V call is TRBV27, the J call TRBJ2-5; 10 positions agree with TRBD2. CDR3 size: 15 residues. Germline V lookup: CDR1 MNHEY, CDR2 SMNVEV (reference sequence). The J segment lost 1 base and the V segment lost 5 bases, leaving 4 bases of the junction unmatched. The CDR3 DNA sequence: TGTGCCAGCAGTCGTCTAGCGGGGGCCCAAGAGACCCAGTACTTC. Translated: CASSRLAGAQETQYF.

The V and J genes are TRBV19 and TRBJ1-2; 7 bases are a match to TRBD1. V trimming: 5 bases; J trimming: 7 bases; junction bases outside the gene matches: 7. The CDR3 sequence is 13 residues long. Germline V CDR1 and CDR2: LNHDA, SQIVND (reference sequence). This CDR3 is CASSDDRVLGYTF. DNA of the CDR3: TGTGCCAGTAGTGATGACAGGGTGCTTGGCTACACCTTC. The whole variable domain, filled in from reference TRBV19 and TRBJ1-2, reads DGGITQSPKYLFRKEGQNVTLSCEQNLNHDAMYWYRQDPGQGLRLIYYSQIVNDFQKGDIAEGYSVSREKKESFPLTVTSAQKNPTAFYLCASSDDRVLGYTFGSGTRLTVV.

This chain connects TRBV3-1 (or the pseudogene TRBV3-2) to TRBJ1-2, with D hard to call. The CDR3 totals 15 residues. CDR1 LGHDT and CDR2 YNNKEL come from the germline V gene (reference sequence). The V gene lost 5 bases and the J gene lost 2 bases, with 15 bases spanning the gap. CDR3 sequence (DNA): TGTGCCAGCAGCGGCGACACTTCCAGGAACTATGGCTACACCTTC. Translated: CASSGDTSRNYGYTF.

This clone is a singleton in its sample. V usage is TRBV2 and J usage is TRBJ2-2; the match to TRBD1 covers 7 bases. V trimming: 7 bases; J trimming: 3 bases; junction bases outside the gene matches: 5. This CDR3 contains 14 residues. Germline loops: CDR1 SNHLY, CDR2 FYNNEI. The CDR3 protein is CASIDRVYTGELFF. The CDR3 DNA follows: TGTGCCAGCATCGACAGGGTTTACACCGGGGAGCTGTTTTTT.

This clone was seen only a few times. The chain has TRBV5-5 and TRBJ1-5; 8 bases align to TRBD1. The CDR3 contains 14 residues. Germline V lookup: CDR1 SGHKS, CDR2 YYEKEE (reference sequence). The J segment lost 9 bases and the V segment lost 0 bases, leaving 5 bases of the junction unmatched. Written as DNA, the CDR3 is TGTGCCAGCAGCTTGGGGACAGGGTTGAGGCCCCAGCATTTT. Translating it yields CASSLGTGLRPQHF.

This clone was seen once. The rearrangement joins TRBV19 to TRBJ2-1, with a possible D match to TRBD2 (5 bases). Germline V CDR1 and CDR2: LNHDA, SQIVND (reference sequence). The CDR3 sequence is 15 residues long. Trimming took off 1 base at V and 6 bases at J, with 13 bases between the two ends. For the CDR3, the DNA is TGTGCCAGTAGTATAGCCCGGCTAGCAGGCAATGAGCAGTTCTTC. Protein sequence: CASSIARLAGNEQFF.

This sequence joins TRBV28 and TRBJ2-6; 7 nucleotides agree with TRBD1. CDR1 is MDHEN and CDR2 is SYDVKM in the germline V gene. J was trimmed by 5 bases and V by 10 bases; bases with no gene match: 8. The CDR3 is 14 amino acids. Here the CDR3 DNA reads TGTGCCACCGTCCCACAGGGGTGGGCCAACGTCCTGACTTTC. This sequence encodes CATVPQGWANVLTF.

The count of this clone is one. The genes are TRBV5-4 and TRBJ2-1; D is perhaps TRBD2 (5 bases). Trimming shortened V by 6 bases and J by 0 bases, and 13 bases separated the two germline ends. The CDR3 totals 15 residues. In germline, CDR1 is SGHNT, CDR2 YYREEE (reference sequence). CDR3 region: CASTEDTSSYNEQFF. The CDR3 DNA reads TGTGCCAGCACCGAAGATACTAGCTCCTACAATGAGCAGTTCTTC.

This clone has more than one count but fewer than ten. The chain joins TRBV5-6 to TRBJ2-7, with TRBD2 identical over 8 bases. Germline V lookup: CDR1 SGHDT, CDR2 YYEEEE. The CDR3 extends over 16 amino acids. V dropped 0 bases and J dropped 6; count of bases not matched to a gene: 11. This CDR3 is CASSLGIRGGGSEQYF. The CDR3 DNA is TGTGCCAGCAGCTTGGGGATCAGAGGCGGGGGGTCCGAGCAGTACTTC.

CDR3 amino acids: CASSLFSGSTDTQYF. CDR3 bases: TGCGCCAGCAGCTTGTTTAGCGGAAGCACAGATACGCAGTATTTT. The V call is TRBV5-1, the J call TRBJ2-3, with a possible D match to TRBD2 (6 bases). Trimming shortened V by 1 base and J by 0 bases, and 9 bases separated the two germline ends. CDR3 size: 15 residues. Per the germline V gene, CDR1 is SGHRS and CDR2 is YFSETQ.

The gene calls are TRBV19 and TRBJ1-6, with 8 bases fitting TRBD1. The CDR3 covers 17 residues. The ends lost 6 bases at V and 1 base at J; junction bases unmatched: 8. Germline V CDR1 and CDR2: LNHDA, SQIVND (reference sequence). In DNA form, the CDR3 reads TGTGCCAGTAGCTCTACAGGGGGGTATTCCTATAATTCACCCCTCCACTTT. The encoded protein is CASSSTGGYSYNSPLHF. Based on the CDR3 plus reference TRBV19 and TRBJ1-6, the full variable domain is DGGITQSPKYLFRKEGQNVTLSCEQNLNHDAMYWYRQDPGQGLRLIYYSQIVNDFQKGDIAEGYSVSREKKESFPLTVTSAQKNPTAFYLCASSSTGGYSYNSPLHFGNGTRLTVT.

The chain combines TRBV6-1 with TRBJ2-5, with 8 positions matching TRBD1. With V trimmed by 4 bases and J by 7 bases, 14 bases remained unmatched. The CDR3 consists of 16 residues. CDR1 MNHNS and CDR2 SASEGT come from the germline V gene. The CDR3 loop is CASSVSRGLSAGTQYF. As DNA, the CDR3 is TGTGCCAGCAGTGTAAGCAGGGGGCTTTCCGCGGGGACCCAGTACTTC.

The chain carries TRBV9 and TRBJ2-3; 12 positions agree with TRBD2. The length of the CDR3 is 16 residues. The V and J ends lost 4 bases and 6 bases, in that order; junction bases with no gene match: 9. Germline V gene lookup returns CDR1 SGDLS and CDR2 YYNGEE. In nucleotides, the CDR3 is TGTGCCAGCAGCATACTAGCGGGGGGCCGGGATGATACGCAGTATTTT. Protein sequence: CASSILAGGRDDTQYF. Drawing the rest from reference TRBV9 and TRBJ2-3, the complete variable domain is DSGVTQTPKHLITATGQRVTLRCSPRSGDLSVYWYQQSLDQGLQFLIQYYNGEERAKGNILERFSAQQFPDLHSELNLSSLELGDSALYFCASSILAGGRDDTQYFGPGTRLTVL.

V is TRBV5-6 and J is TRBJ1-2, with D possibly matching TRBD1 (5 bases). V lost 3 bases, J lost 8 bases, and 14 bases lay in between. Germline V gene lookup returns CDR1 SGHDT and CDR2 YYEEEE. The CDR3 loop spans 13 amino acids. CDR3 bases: TGTGCCAGCAGCTCACGGTTTGGGGCCGGCTACACCTTC. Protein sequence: CASSSRFGAGYTF.

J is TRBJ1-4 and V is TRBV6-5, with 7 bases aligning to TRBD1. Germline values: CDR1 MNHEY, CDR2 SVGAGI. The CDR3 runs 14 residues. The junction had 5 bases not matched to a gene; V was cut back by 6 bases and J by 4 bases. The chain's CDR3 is CASSGGQINEKLFF. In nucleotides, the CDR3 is TGTGCCAGCAGCGGGGGACAGATTAATGAAAAACTGTTTTTT.

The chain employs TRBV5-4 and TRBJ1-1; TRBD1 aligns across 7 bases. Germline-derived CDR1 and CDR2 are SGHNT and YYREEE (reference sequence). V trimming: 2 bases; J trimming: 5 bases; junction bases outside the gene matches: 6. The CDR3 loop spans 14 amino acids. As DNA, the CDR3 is TGTGCCAGCAGCTTTGGACCACAGGGGACTGAAGCTTTCTTT. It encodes CASSFGPQGTEAFF. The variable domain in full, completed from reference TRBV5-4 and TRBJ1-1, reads ETGVTQSPTHLIKTRGQQVTLRCSSQSGHNTVSWYQQALGQGPQFIFQYYREEENGRGNFPPRFSGLQFPNYSSELNVNALELDDSALYLCASSFGPQGTEAFFGQGTRLTVV.